These T cell receptor beta chains were read from a single sample in a study of blood T cell repertoires in COVID-19. TCRdb's copy holds only in-frame clones and misses some; the assay was immunoSEQ multiplex PCR. The sample consists of 130,000 to 150,000 clones, 88% of them appearing once. The specimen sequenced was peripheral blood. These receptors originate from a man in his sixties or seventies with acute or convalescent COVID-19. CDR3s leave out the opening cysteine and the closing phenylalanine or tryptophan. Each record gives: CDR3 length, J gene, V gene, CDR3 protein.

15	TRBJ1-5	TRBV11-2	ASSLGGSGGSNQPQH
14	TRBJ2-2	TRBV3-1/TRBV3-2	ASSLHSGTVRGELF
11	TRBJ1-5	TRBV29-1	SVAFGENQPQH
14	TRBJ2-6	TRBV3-1/TRBV3-2	ASSRRMIQGANVLT
12	TRBJ2-3	TRBV15	ATSRGGAPDTQY
13	TRBJ1-5	TRBV6-5	ASSPGQGAIQPQH
15	TRBJ2-3	TRBV18	ASSPRQGASSTDTQY
12	TRBJ2-5	TRBV18	ASSSGTSKETQY
13	TRBJ1-2	TRBV19	ASSIGGDSFYGYT
12	TRBJ1-6	TRBV2	ASSERTGGSPLH
12	TRBJ2-2	TRBV27	ASGGQGHTGELF
12	TRBJ1-4	TRBV28	ASLPGGSHEKLF
13	TRBJ1-2	TRBV7-2	ASSLGGQGWLGYT
13	TRBJ1-4	TRBV4-2	ASSPRNRGNEKLF
11	TRBJ1-5	TRBV27	ASSPTGEQPQH
15	TRBJ2-1	TRBV10-1	ASSGESKGTGAHEQF
11	TRBJ1-2	TRBV2	ASSVQGLNGYT
12	TRBJ2-2	TRBV5-1	ASSLTQGEGELF
13	TRBJ1-2	TRBV10-3	AISKTGGIRYGYT
14	TRBJ2-2	TRBV19	ASSPRLAGDTGELF
13	TRBJ2-5	TRBV5-1	ASSLDKGATQTQY
11	TRBJ1-5	TRBV5-1	ASSLGTGQPQH
13	TRBJ2-3	TRBV5-4	ASSFPMTGSDTQY
12	TRBJ2-3	TRBV19	ASIGTGSTDTQY
14	TRBJ1-6	TRBV4-1	ASSPGHSSYNSPLH
13	TRBJ2-5	TRBV6-1	ASSEGGERQETQY
9	TRBJ2-2	TRBV6-5	ASLSFGELF
11	TRBJ1-2	TRBV6-5	ASSLEGVTGYT
11	TRBJ1-1	TRBV5-1	ASATDFNTEAF
12	TRBJ2-1	TRBV15	ATSRQGSHNEQF
10	TRBJ2-1	TRBV28	ASSLGAFEQF
13	TRBJ2-4	TRBV3-1/TRBV3-2	ASSRFQDGKNIQY
13	TRBJ1-1	TRBV27	ASSLFKGVNTEAF
13	TRBJ2-1	TRBV6-5	ASSRNRVSYNEQF
12	TRBJ1-2	TRBV6-5	ASSYFGAGDGYT
11	TRBJ1-2	TRBV27	ASSSTGNYGYT